This section outlines one T cell receptor beta chain sequence together with its context. Its antigen is undetermined. Repertoires were generated with immunoSEQ multiplex PCR, while TCRdb's copy carries only in-frame clones and drops some. The repertoire holds approximately 1.9 million clones, around 95% seen once, with more than 1.5% in the top ten. These data are taken from a study of shared clonotypes between healthy human individuals. Study findings and constraints: Generation probabilities of non-shared clonotypes were lower (relative to those shared by all four donors). Researchers sampled blood only, noting tissue repertoires likely differ. For naive CD4 cells, around 5% of clonotypes were shared across a handful of donors.

The naive CD8 population came from CD45RO-negative cells selected for CCR7, without terminally differentiated effector memory CD45RA+ cells. Adults of Caucasian background living in Nashville, Tennessee made up all donors. The V end lost 3 bases, the J end lost 0 bases, and 21 bases lay between the germline ends. Looked up from germline, CDR1 is KGHSH and CDR2 is LQKENI. The CDR3 has 18 amino acids. The sequence came from a man aged 18 to 30 in good health. Some clones in this sample may be carry-over from other donors' samples. What was sequenced was naive CD8+ T cells from PBMCs. The chain carries TRBV18 and TRBJ2-7; maybe TRBD2 (5 bases). CDR3 nucleotide sequence: TGTGCCAGCTCACCCCGACCGATACTAGTAAATATCTCCTACGAGCAGTACTTC. Protein: CASSPRPILVNISYEQYF.